One sample yielded the 18 T cell receptor beta chains listed below, sequenced in a study of cytomegalovirus exposure and HLA in healthy donors. The PCR used 60 Vbeta and 13 Jbeta primers. Profiled with immunoSEQ multiplex PCR; TCRdb holds only in-frame clones, not every one. The data contain approximately 170,000 clones, around 62% of them singletons. Sample: PBMCs. The origin of the receptors is a man aged 40-49 years in good health and CMV-seronegative.

This sequence joins TRBV7-2 and TRBJ2-7; 7 nucleotides agree with TRBD1. The CDR3 spans 15 residues. Germline CDR1 and CDR2: SGHTA and FQGNSA. The V segment lost 3 bases and the J segment 2 bases; nucleotides outside the gene matches: 7. The CDR3 loop is CASSFRTGSPYEQYF. The CDR3 bases are TGTGCCAGCAGCTTCCGGACAGGTAGTCCCTACGAGCAGTACTTC.

J is TRBJ1-1 and V is TRBV6-5, with D perhaps matching TRBD1 (6 bases). Germline loops: CDR1 MNHEY, CDR2 SVGAGI. The CDR3 is made up of 14 amino acids. The ends were cut back, 4 bases at V and 1 base at J, with 10 bases in the middle. The CDR3 nucleotides are TGTGCCAGCAGTTTGGCAGGGGCGAACACTGAAGCTTTCTTT. It specifies CASSLAGANTEAFF.

With respect to this clone: The junction shows a germline mismatch at one end, possibly a read error. CDR3 residues: CSSSKTGTDTEAFF. Written as DNA, the CDR3 is TGTTCCAGCAGCAAGACAGGGACGGACACTGAAGCTTTCTTT. This rearrangement joins TRBV7-9 to TRBJ1-1; 7 bases agree with TRBD1. Germline lookup yields CDR1 SEHNR and CDR2 FQNEAQ (reference sequence). The CDR3 contains 14 residues.

In this sample, this clone turned up a few times. The V call is TRBV15, the J call TRBJ2-1; the D gene is possibly TRBD2 (5 bases). CDR3 length: 15 amino acids. CDR1 is LNHNV and CDR2 is YYDKDF in the germline V gene (reference sequence). Trimming pared 6 bases from V and 7 bases from J, leaving 19 bases between. As DNA, the CDR3 is TGTGCCACCAGTCTGGCGGGCCGGACCCTAAATGAGCAGTTCTTC. Its protein is CATSLAGRTLNEQFF. Complete variable domain (other parts from reference TRBV15 and TRBJ2-1): DAMVIQNPRYQVTQFGKPVTLSCSQTLNHNVMYWYQQKSSQAPKLLFHYYDKDFNNEADTPDNFQSRRPNTSFCFLDIRSPGLGDTAMYLCATSLAGRTLNEQFFGPGTRLTVL.

The CDR3 reads CAIPGWGYTF. In nucleotides, the CDR3 is TGTGCCATCCCAGGGTGGGGCTACACCTTC. J is TRBJ1-2 and V is TRBV2; weak D call: TRBD1 (5 bases). Trimming shortened V by 10 bases and J by 8 bases, and 11 bases separated the two germline ends. The CDR3 has 10 amino acids. CDR1 and CDR2 from the germline V gene are SNHLY and FYNNEI.

This clone was seen only a few times. The chain uses TRBV30 and TRBJ2-2; D might be TRBD2 (6 bases). This CDR3 has 15 amino acids. Germline CDR1 GTSNPN, CDR2 SVGIG (reference sequence). The V gene lost 1 base and the J gene lost 3 bases, with 12 bases spanning the gap. The chain's CDR3 is CAWSGGRLDTGELFF. CDR3 DNA sequence: TGTGCCTGGAGTGGTGGGAGGTTAGACACCGGGGAGCTGTTTTTT.

This chain links TRBV23-1 with TRBJ1-4, with D perhaps TRBD1 (6 bases). TRBV23-1 belongs to the ORF category, with a function that is uncertain. CDR3 length: 18 residues. Deletions cut 3 bases from V and 0 bases from J, with 17 bases between. The CDR3 DNA sequence: TGCGCCAGCAGTCAGGAATTCCGAGGACAGACAACTAATGAAAAACTGTTTTTT. Protein sequence: CASSQEFRGQTTNEKLFF.

This clone was detected only a few times. The CDR3 DNA reads TGTGCCAGCACCCTTTTTCCCCTCCGACAGGGAGCCAAAAACATTCAGTACTTC. Protein: CASTLFPLRQGAKNIQYF. The V and J genes are TRBV28 and TRBJ2-4, with 7 bases lining up with TRBD1. The trim removed 7 bases at V and 0 bases at J, leaving 15 bases unmatched. The germline CDR1 and CDR2 sequences are MDHEN and SYDVKM. CDR3 length: 18 residues.

This clone was seen a handful of times. The rearrangement links TRBV4-1 to TRBJ2-1; 12 bases map to TRBD2. After removal of 0 bases from V and 0 bases from J, the junction contained 9 bases not matched to a gene. Germline V CDR1 and CDR2: MGHRA, YSYEKL. The CDR3 loop spans 20 amino acids. The CDR3 nucleotides read TGCGCCAGCAGCCAAGAAGTAGGGCTAGCGGGGGGGAGCTCCTACAATGAGCAGTTCTTC. Amino acid sequence: CASSQEVGLAGGSSYNEQFF.

V gene TRBV7-9 combines with J gene TRBJ2-3; D uncertain. Trimming removed 5 bases from V and 5 bases from J, with 11 bases in between. CDR1 is SEHNR and CDR2 is FQNEAQ in the germline V gene (reference sequence). There are 13 residues in the CDR3. CDR3 amino acids: CASSPSLVDTQYF. CDR3 sequence (DNA): TGTGCCAGCAGCCCCTCGCTAGTAGATACGCAGTATTTT.

The rearrangement uses TRBV19 and TRBJ2-5; no clear D. Germline CDR1 and CDR2: LNHDA and SQIVND (reference sequence). The CDR3 runs to 11 residues. The ends were cut back, 4 bases at V and 5 bases at J, with 5 bases in the middle. CDR3 amino acids: CASSRAETQYF. In nucleotides, the CDR3 is TGTGCCAGTAGTAGGGCGGAGACCCAGTACTTC.

The chain links TRBV30 to TRBJ1-1, with D possibly being TRBD1 (6 bases). CDR3 length: 14 residues. Trimming took off 5 bases at V and 1 base at J, with 14 bases between the two ends. Germline V lookup: CDR1 GTSNPN, CDR2 SVGIG (reference sequence). CDR3 sequence: CAWGLGQANTEAFF. The DNA of the CDR3 is TGTGCCTGGGGACTGGGACAAGCGAACACTGAAGCTTTCTTT.

The chain recombines TRBV21-1 with TRBJ2-3; no DNA check was done on the table's D call, TRBD2. TRBV21-1 is a pseudogene. This CDR3 is built from 18 residues. DNA for the CDR3: TGTGCCAGCAGTCATGTTTTGGTAGCGGGGGGGCACACAGATACGCAGTATTTT. Residues: CASSHVLVAGGHTDTQYF.

This clone was seen a few times. Other DNA variants within this sample encode the same CDR3. CDR3 nucleotide sequence: TGTGCCAGCAGCCAAGATCGGGGTTACGAGCAGTACTTC. Residues: CASSQDRGYEQYF. J is TRBJ2-7 and V is TRBV14, with D maybe TRBD2 (5 bases). Per the germline V gene, CDR1 is SGHDN and CDR2 is FVKESK. This CDR3 contains 13 residues. V was pared by 0 bases and J by 4 bases, with 7 bases between.

This clone was found a few times. J is TRBJ1-1 and V is TRBV5-4; no definite D call. Germline V CDR1 and CDR2: SGHNT, YYREEE (reference sequence). The V end lost 4 bases, the J end lost 0 bases, and 7 bases lay between the germline ends. The length of the CDR3 is 13 residues. CDR3 amino acids: CASSGQLNTEAFF. DNA for the CDR3: TGTGCCAGCAGCGGGCAGTTGAACACTGAAGCTTTCTTT.

The chain recombines TRBV18 with TRBJ1-2, with 9 bases identical to TRBD1. V trimming: 3 bases; J trimming: 8 bases; junction bases outside the gene matches: 7. The CDR3 spans 14 residues. Germline CDR1 and CDR2: KGHSH and LQKENI. This chain's CDR3 is CASSPGGQGEGYTF. CDR3 DNA sequence: TGTGCCAGCTCACCGGGGGGACAGGGAGAAGGCTACACCTTC.

Note on this clone: The junction departs from germline at one end; a sequencing error may be responsible. The V call is TRBV2, the J call TRBJ1-2, with D possibly matching TRBD1 (6 bases). There are 13 residues in the CDR3. Germline lookup yields CDR1 SNHLY and CDR2 FYNNEI. In DNA form, the CDR3 reads TGTGCCACCAGTGGACAGCTCATATATGGCTACACCTTC. Amino acid sequence: CATSGQLIYGYTF.

This rearrangement joins TRBV6-5 to TRBJ2-5, with D possibly TRBD1 on 6 matching bases. The CDR3 is 11 residues long. In germline, CDR1 is MNHEY, CDR2 SVGAGI. Trimming cost V 8 bases and J 7 bases, with 11 bases left between them. In DNA, the CDR3 is TGTGCCAGCCCAGGGGAGTGGACCCAGTACTTC. Protein: CASPGEWTQYF.